The 4 T cell receptor beta chains reported below all come from one sample, sequenced in a study of shared T cell receptors in the human thymus. Sequenced by immunoSEQ multiplex PCR; TCRdb stores in-frame clones only, minus some. This sample has hundreds of thousands of clones, with 80% to 90% found just once. The same sample was also used in a study of human thymus T cells.

The material sequenced was thymocytes. The source of these receptors is a girl under three years old with a congenital heart defect.

This clone was seen once. V and J are TRBV6-5 and TRBJ1-1; weak D call: TRBD1 (5 bases). The CDR3 runs 14 residues. The germline V gene encodes CDR1 MNHEY and CDR2 SVGAGI. Trimming shortened V by 5 bases and J by 8 bases, and 18 bases separated the two germline ends. The CDR3 protein is CASSEEGDGREAFF. The CDR3 DNA sequence: TGTGCCAGCAGTGAAGAAGGGGATGGGAGGGAAGCTTTCTTT.

The chain links TRBV4-3 to TRBJ2-7; D possibly corresponds to TRBD1 (6 bases). The CDR3 consists of 15 residues. Trimming removed 8 bases at V and 4 bases at J, with 21 bases between. Per germline, CDR1 LGHNA and CDR2 YSLEER. This chain's CDR3 is CASAPRLGQSYEQYF. The CDR3 DNA is TGCGCCAGCGCCCCGCGTCTAGGACAGTCGTACGAGCAGTACTTC.

This chain joins TRBV19 and TRBJ1-2; 10 nucleotides match TRBD1. This CDR3 has 15 amino acids. V was pared by 5 bases and J by 5 bases, with 8 bases of the junction left unmatched. CDR1 LNHDA and CDR2 SQIVND come from the germline V gene (reference sequence). This CDR3 is CASSPRQGAGYGYTF. The CDR3 DNA is TGTGCCAGTAGTCCACGACAGGGGGCAGGGTATGGCTACACCTTC.

This chain uses TRBV4-1 with TRBJ2-7, with a weak D call TRBD1 (6 bases). This CDR3 region has 18 residues. CDR1 and CDR2 from the germline V gene are MGHRA and YSYEKL. The germline V and J ends were trimmed by 4 bases and 2 bases, with 24 bases remaining between them. This chain's CDR3 is CASSPSPHRERKAYEQYF. In DNA form, the CDR3 reads TGCGCCAGCAGCCCCTCCCCCCACAGGGAGCGTAAGGCCTACGAGCAGTACTTC.